This TCR beta chain was profiled in a study of beta chain features in type 1 diabetes. Reverse transcribing all isolated RNA meant expressed TCRB transcripts were sequenced. The data were produced by immunoSEQ multiplex PCR, yet TCRdb's version contains in-frame clones alone and is incomplete. In the table there are 110,000 to 150,000 clones, roughly 9.3% of which are singletons. Material: central memory CD4+ T cells from blood. The TCR sequence derives from a middle-aged woman in good health.

CDR3 region: CASSLGGWISNQPQHF. DNA for the CDR3: TGTGCCAGCAGCTTAGGAGGGTGGATAAGCAATCAGCCCCAGCATTTT. The chain combines TRBV7-8 with TRBJ1-5; the D is unclear. Per the germline V gene, CDR1 is SGHVS and CDR2 is FQNEAQ. V gave up 1 base and J gave up 1 base, with 11 bases separating them. CDR3 length: 16 amino acids.